The T cell receptor (beta chain) described here comes from a study of a mutant IDH1 vaccine in newly diagnosed glioma. Study as a whole: Previous treatment comprised radiotherapy, temozolomide, or both, mostly both.

The CDR3 runs 12 residues. Per germline, CDR1 LNHDA and CDR2 SQIVND (reference sequence). V was cut by 1 base and J by 6 bases, with 6 bases left in between. Stated time point: week 47, end of study. Doses of 300 ug of mutant IDH1 20-mer peptide were given with topical imiquimod. In weeks 1, 3, 5, 7, 11, 15, 19 and 23, patients were immunized, eight times in all. Only in-frame clones appear in the TCRdb table, and some are missing; sequencing was by immunoSEQ multiplex PCR. Among some 20,000 clones listed, approximately 88% were seen once. Study-wide points: Induction of immune responses by the vaccine occurred in 85% to 95% of patients.

As to this clone: Antigen: not known.

The origin of this receptor is a man aged 35 to 55 with glioma. This chain links TRBV19 with TRBJ1-1, with D hard to call. This specimen consisted of PBMCs, obtained from a glioma patient whose treatment included an IDH1 peptide vaccine. The CDR3 DNA sequence: TGTGCCAGTAGTATAGGATCGGCTGAAGCTTTCTTT. This gives the protein CASSIGSAEAFF.